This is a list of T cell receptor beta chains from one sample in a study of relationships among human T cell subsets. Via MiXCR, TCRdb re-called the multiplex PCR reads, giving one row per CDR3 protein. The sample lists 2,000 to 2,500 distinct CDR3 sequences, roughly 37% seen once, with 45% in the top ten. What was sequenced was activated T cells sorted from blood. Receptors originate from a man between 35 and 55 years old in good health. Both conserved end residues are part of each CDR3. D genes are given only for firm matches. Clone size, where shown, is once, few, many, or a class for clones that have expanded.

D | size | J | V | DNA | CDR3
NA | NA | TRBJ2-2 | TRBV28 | TGTGCCAGCTGCCGGTGGCCAGAGCTGTTTTTT | CASCRWPELFF
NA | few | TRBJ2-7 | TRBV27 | TGTGCCAGCAGTTTAGGGAGTTACTACGAGCAGTACTTC | CASSLGSYYEQYF
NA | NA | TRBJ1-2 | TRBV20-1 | TGCAGTGCTAGTTCAAGGCGGGACAACGGGGGCTACACCTTC | CSASSRRDNGGYTF
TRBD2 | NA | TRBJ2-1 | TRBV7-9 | TGTGCCAGCAGCGCCAAACTAGCGGGAGACCACAATGAGCAGTTCTTC | CASSAKLAGDHNEQFF
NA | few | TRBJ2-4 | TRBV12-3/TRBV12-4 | TGTGCCAGCAGTTCCCGGGCGGACATTCAGTACTTC | CASSSRADIQYF
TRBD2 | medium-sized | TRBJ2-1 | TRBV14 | TGTGCCAGCAGCCACGGACTAGCGGGGGGCAGGAATGAGCAGTTCTTC | CASSHGLAGGRNEQFF
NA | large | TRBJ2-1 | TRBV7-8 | TGTGCCAGCAGTCTAGGGTCCAGGACCAATGAGCAGTTCTTC | CASSLGSRTNEQFF
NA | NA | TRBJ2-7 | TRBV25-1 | TGTGCCAGCAGTGAGTTTGTTGCCGAGCAGTACTTC | CASSEFVAEQYF
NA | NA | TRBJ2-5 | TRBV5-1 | TGCGCCAGCAGCGATTTAGCGGCCGGGGAGACCCAGTACTTC | CASSDLAAGETQYF
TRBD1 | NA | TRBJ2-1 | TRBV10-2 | TGCGCCACCTACAGGGGTGAGCAGTTCTTC | CATYRGEQFF
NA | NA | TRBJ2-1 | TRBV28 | TGTGCCGGCAGTCCCCCGGGGCAGTATAAGGAGCAGTTCTTC | CAGSPPGQYKEQFF
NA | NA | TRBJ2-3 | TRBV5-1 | TGCGCCAGCAGCTTGGGGGGTTCAGATACGCAGTATTTT | CASSLGGSDTQYF
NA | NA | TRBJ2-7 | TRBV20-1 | TGCAGTGCTATCGGGGTAACAGGAGTCAGCTCCTACGAGCAGTACTTC | CSAIGVTGVSSYEQYF
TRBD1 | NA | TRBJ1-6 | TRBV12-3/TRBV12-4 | TGTGCCAGCAGTTTCACAGGGGGTTCACCCCTCCACTTT | CASSFTGGSPLHF
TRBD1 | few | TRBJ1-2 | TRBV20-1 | TGCAGTGCTGACCTGAATGACAGGGGAAATGGCTACACCTTC | CSADLNDRGNGYTF
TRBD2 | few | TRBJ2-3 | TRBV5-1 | TGCGCCAGCAGGACTAGCGGGAAGGTAGATACGCAGTATTTT | CASRTSGKVDTQYF
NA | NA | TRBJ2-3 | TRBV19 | TGTGCCAGTAGTAGGGAGTACGATACGCAGTATTTT | CASSREYDTQYF
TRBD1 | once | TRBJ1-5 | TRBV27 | TGTGCCAGCAGTTTACGGCAGGGGGGAAATCAGCCCCAGCATTTT | CASSLRQGGNQPQHF
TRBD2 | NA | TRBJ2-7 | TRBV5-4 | TGCGCCAGCAGCCCCCAGGCTAGCGGGGACTACTTTGGCGGCGTCACCTACACCTACGAGCAGTACTTC | CASSPQASGDYFGGVTYTYEQYF
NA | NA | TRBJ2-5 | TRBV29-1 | TGCAGCGTTGTCGACCTAGCGACAGGGCGGGAGACCCAGTACTTC | CSVVDLATGRETQYF
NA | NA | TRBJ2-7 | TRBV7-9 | TGTGCCAGCAGCGACCAGGAGCTTCCCTCCGAGCAGTACTTC | CASSDQELPSEQYF
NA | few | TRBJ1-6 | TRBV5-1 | TGCGCCAGCAGCTTGGTGACGGATAATTCACCCCTCCACTTT | CASSLVTDNSPLHF
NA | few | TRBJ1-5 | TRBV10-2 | TGCGCCAGCAGTGAGTCGAAAGAGTCCGTACAGCCCCAGCATTTT | CASSESKESVQPQHF
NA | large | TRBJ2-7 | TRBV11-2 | TGTGCCAGCAGCCTCGGGGTGATTGACGGCGAGCAGTACTTC | CASSLGVIDGEQYF
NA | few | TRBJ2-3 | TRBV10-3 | TGTGCCATCAGTGAGTTACAGACAGGCCCAGTCACAGATACGCAGTATTTT | CAISELQTGPVTDTQYF
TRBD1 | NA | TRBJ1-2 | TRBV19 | TGTGCCAGTAGCCGTCGATCCGGGACAGTCACCTTC | CASSRRSGTVTF
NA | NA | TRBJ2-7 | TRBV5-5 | TGTGCCAGCAGCCCCGAGGACGGGTCCTACGAGCAGTACTTC | CASSPEDGSYEQYF
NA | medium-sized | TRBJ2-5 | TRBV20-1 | TGCAGTGCTCGGGGGCAGGGGGGTTGGCAAGAGACCCAGTACTTC | CSARGQGGWQETQYF
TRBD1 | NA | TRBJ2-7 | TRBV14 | TGTGCCAGCAGCTCGCGGACAGGTCCCTACGAGCAGTACTTC | CASSSRTGPYEQYF
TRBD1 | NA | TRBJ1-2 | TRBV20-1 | TGCAGTGCTAGGGGGACAGGCTATTATGGCTACACCTTC | CSARGTGYYGYTF
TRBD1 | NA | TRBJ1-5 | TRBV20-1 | TGCAGTGCAAGTAAGGGGGCGGGGAATCAGCCCCAGCATTTT | CSASKGAGNQPQHF
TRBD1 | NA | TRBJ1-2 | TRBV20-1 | TGCAGTGCTGGGGGGACAGGCTATTATGGCTACACCTTC | CSAGGTGYYGYTF
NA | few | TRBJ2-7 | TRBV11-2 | TGTGCCAGCAGCTCCCATAGTGGGCGTGGATACGAGCAGTACTTC | CASSSHSGRGYEQYF
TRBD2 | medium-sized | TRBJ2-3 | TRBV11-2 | TGTGCCAGCAGCCCCCGGGGGGGCTGGGCAGATACGCAGTATTTT | CASSPRGGWADTQYF
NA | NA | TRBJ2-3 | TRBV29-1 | TGCAGCGTTCACCACCACACAGATACGCAGTATTTT | CSVHHHTDTQYF
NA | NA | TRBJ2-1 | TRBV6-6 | TGTGCCAGCAGTGGACAGAACTCCTACAATGAGCAGTTCTTC | CASSGQNSYNEQFF
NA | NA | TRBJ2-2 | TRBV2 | TGTGCCAGCAGTGTTCGGGGCACCGGGGAGCTGTTTTTT | CASSVRGTGELFF
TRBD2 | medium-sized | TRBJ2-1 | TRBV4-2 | TGTGCCAGCACCCTGACTAGCGGGAGTACAGGGCAGTTCTTC | CASTLTSGSTGQFF
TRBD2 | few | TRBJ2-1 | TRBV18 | TGTGCCAGCTCTCCCACTAGCGGGAGGGCGAATGAGCAGTTCTTC | CASSPTSGRANEQFF
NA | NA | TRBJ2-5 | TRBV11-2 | TGTGCCAGCAGCGCCCTTCTGAGGAACCAAGAGACCCAGTACTTC | CASSALLRNQETQYF
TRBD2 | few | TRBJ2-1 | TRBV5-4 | TGCGCCAGCAGCTTTAGGACTAGCGGGGGGAAGGATGAGCAGTTCTTC | CASSFRTSGGKDEQFF
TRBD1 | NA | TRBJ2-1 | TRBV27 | TGTGCCAGCAGTTTACGGGACAGGTCTCGTGAGCAGTTCTTC | CASSLRDRSREQFF
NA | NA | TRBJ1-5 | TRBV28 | TGTGCCAGCAGTTTTTCACCCGGGTTCGGGTCATTAAATCAGCCCCAGCATTTT | CASSFSPGFGSLNQPQHF